Sequencing of this T cell receptor beta chain was carried out in a study of tumor-infiltrating lymphocytes in localized non-small cell lung cancer. Turning to the study itself: The cohort mixed smokers and never-smokers, several histologies, and some post-neoadjuvant-chemotherapy samples.

This table comes from immunoSEQ multiplex PCR, and its TCRdb copy is limited to in-frame clones, with some not included. The sample lists some 7,800 clones; over 75% were seen once. Regarding the study as a whole: Tumor T-cell fraction from TCR sequencing was not associated with recurrence-free survival (p = 0.61). Higher tumor T cell infiltration than in uninvolved lung was supported by TCRbeta sequencing.

A remark on this clone: What it binds is unknown.

The CDR3 length is 16 residues. The V gene end was trimmed by 5 bases and the J gene end by 0 bases; junction bases not matched to a gene: 3. Germline CDR1 reads SGHTA; CDR2 reads FQGNSA. The material sequenced was lung tumor tissue. This clonotype was obtained from a human donor with non-small cell lung cancer. This rearrangement joins TRBV7-2 to TRBJ1-5; 11 bases line up with TRBD1. The DNA of the CDR3 is TGTGCCAGCAGCCCTGGGACAGGGGGTAGCAATCAGCCCCAGCATTTT. Translated, it gives CASSPGTGGSNQPQHF.